This TCR beta chain was observed in a study of blood T cell repertoires in COVID-19. Whole-study context: Samples taken during acute and convalescent COVID-19 were collected in the United States, Italy and Spain. The analysed material was cDNA or gDNA that came from T cells, B-cell-depleted T cells, or PBMCs.

This clone was detected a few times. Authors' analysis steps: Reference gene primers were amplified, and this amplification served to estimate nucleated cell counts. The method was immunoSEQ multiplex PCR; TCRdb's version includes in-frame clones alone and lacks a portion of them. That table is the source of V, J and clone size, and D and trimming were worked out from the DNA. Of more than 60,000 clones detected, 80% to 85% appear once; the ten largest clones hold roughly 3.5%. This TCR came from a man aged 50-59 years with acute or convalescent COVID-19. Sequencing used peripheral blood.

The CDR3 DNA sequence: TGTGCCAGCAGTCCGAGGTGGTACACTGAAGCTTTCTTT. Translated, it gives CASSPRWYTEAFF. The V call is TRBV28, the J call TRBJ1-1; D gene unclear. V lost 5 bases, J lost 3 bases, and 10 bases lay in between. Germline V lookup: CDR1 MDHEN, CDR2 SYDVKM. The CDR3 sequence is 13 residues long.